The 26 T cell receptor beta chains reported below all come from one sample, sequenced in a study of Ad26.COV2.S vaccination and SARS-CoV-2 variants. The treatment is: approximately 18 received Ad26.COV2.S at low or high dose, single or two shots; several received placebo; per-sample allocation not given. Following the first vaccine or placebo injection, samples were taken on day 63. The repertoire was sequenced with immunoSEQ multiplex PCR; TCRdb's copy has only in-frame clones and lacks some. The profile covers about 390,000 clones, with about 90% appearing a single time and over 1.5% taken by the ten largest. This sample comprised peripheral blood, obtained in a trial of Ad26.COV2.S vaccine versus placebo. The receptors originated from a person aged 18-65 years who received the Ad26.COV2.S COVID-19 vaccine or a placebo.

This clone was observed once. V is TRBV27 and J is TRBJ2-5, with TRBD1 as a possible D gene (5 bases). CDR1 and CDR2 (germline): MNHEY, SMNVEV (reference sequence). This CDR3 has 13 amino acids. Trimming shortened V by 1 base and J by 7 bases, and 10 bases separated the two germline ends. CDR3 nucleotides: TGTGCCAGCAGTTTATTGGGGCTCGGGACCCAGTACTTC. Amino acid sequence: CASSLLGLGTQYF.

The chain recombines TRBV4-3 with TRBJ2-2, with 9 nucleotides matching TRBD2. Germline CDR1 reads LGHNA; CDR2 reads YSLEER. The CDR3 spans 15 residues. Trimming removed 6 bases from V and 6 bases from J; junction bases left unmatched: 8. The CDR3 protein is CASRRASGVAGELFF. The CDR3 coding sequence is TGCGCCAGCAGGCGGGCTAGCGGGGTAGCCGGGGAGCTGTTTTTT.

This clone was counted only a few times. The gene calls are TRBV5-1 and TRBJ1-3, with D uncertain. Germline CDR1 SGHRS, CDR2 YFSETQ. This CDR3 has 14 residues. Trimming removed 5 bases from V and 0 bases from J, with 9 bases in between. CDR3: CASRADGSGNTIYF. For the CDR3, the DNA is TGCGCCAGCAGGGCAGATGGCTCTGGAAACACCATATATTTT. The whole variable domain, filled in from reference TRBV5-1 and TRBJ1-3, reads KAGVTQTPRYLIKTRGQQVTLSCSPISGHRSVSWYQQTPGQGLQFLFEYFSETQRNKGNFPGRFSGRQFSNSRSEMNVSTLELGDSALYLCASRADGSGNTIYFGEGSWLTVV.

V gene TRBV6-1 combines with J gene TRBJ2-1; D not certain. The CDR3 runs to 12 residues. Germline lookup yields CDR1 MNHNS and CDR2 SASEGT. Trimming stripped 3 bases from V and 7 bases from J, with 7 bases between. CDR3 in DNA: TGTGCCAGCAGTGATGGAAGGAATGAGCAGTTCTTC. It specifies CASSDGRNEQFF.

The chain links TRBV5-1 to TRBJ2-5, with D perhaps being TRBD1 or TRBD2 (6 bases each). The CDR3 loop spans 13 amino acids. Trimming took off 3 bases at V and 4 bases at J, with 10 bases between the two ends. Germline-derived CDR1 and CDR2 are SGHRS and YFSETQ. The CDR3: CASSWGAGETQYF. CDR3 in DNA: TGCGCCAGCAGCTGGGGGGCAGGAGAGACCCAGTACTTC.

This chain's CDR3 is CASSIIGGIGEKLFF. The CDR3 DNA reads TGTGCCAGTAGTATTATAGGGGGCATTGGTGAAAAACTGTTTTTT. The chain is built from TRBV19 and TRBJ1-4, with 7 bases fitting TRBD1. Germline CDR1 LNHDA, CDR2 SQIVND (reference sequence). After removal of 3 bases from V and 7 bases from J, the junction contained 8 bases not matched to a gene. The CDR3 totals 15 residues.

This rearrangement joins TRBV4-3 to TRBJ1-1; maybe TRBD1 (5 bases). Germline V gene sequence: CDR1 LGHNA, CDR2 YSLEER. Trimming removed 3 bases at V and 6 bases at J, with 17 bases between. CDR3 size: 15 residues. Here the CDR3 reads CASSHHPRAFAEAFF. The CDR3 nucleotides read TGCGCCAGCAGCCATCACCCCAGGGCATTTGCTGAAGCTTTCTTT.

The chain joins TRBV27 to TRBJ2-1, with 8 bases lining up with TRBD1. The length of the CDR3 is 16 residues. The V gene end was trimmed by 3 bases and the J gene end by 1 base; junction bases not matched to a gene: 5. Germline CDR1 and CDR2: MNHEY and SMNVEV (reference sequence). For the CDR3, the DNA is TGTGCCAGCAGTTTGGGACAGGCAATTTCCTACAATGAGCAGTTCTTC. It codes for CASSLGQAISYNEQFF.

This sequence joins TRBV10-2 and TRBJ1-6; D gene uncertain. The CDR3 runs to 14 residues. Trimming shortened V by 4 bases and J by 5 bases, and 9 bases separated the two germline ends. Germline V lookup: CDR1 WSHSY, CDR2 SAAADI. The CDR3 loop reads CASSGARDNSPLHF. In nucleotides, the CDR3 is TGCGCCAGCAGTGGGGCCAGAGATAATTCACCCCTCCACTTT.

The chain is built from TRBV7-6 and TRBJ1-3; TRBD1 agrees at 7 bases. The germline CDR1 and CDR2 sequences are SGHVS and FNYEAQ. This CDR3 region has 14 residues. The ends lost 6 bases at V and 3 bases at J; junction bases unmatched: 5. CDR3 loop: CASSEGAFGNTIYF. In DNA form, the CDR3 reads TGTGCCAGCAGTGAGGGGGCATTTGGAAACACCATATATTTT.

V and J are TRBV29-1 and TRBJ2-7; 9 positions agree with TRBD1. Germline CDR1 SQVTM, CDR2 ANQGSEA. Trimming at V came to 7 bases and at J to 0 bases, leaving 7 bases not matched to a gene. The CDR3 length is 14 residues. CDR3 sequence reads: CSALTGGASYEQYF. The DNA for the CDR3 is TGCAGCGCCCTGACAGGGGGGGCCTCCTACGAGCAGTACTTC.

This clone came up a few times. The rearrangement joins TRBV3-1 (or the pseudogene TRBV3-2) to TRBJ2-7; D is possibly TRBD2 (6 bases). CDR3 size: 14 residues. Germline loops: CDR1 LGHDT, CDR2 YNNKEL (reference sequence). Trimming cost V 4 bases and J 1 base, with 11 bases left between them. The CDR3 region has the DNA TGTGCCAGCAGCCTGGGGGGACGGTCCTACGAGCAGTACTTC. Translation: CASSLGGRSYEQYF.

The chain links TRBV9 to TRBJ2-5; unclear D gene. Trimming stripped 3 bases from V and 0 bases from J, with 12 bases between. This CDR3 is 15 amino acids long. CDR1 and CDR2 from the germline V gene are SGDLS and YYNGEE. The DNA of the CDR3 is TGTGCCAGCAGCGCCTCTGAGGCAAACCAAGAGACCCAGTACTTC. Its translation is CASSASEANQETQYF.

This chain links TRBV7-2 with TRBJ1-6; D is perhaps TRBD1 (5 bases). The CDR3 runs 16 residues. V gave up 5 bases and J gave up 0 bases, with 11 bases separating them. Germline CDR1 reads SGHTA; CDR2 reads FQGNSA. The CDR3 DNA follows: TGTGCCAGCAGCCCCGGTGGGGGCTCCTATAATTCACCCCTCCACTTT. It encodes CASSPGGGSYNSPLHF.

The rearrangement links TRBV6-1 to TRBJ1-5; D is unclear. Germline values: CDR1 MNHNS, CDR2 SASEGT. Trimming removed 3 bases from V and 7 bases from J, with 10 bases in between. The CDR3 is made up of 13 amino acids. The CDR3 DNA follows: TGTGCCAGCAGTGACAGTGGCGGGCAGCCCCAGCATTTT. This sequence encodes CASSDSGGQPQHF.

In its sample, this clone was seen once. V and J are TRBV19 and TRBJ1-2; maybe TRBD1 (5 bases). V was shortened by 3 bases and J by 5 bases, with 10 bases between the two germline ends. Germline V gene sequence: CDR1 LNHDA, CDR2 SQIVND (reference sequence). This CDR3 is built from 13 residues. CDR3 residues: CASSIGAGYGYTF. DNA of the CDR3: TGTGCCAGTAGTATCGGGGCTGGTTATGGCTACACCTTC.

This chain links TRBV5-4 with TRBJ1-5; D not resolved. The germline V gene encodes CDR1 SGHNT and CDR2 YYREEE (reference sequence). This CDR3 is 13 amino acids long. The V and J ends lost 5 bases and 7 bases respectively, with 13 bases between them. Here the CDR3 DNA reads TGTGCCAGCAGTTACTTGCCCAAACAGCCCCAGCATTTT. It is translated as CASSYLPKQPQHF.

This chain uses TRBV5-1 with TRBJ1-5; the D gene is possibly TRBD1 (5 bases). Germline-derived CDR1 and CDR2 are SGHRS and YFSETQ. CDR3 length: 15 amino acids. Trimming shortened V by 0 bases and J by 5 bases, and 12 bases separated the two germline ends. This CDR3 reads CASSLVWGEDQPQHF. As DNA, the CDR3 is TGCGCCAGCAGCTTGGTTTGGGGGGAGGATCAGCCCCAGCATTTT.

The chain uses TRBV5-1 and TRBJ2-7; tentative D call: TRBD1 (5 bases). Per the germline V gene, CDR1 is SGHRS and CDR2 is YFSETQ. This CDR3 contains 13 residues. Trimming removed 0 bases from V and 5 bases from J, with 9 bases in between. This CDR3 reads CASSLVRAHEQYF. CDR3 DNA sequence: TGCGCCAGCAGCTTGGTCAGGGCCCACGAGCAGTACTTC.

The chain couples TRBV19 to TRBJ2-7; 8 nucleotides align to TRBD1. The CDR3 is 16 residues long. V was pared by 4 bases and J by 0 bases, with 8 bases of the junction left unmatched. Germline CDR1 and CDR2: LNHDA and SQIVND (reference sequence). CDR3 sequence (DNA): TGTGCCAGTAGTAAGGCAGGGACAGGAAGCTCCTACGAGCAGTACTTC. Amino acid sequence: CASSKAGTGSSYEQYF.

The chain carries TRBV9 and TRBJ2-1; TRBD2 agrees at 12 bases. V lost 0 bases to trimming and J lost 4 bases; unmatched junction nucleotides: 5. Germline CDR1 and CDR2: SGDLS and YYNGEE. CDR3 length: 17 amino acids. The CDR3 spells CASSVAPTSGRYNEQFF. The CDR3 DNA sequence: TGTGCCAGCAGCGTAGCACCCACTAGCGGGAGGTACAATGAGCAGTTCTTC.

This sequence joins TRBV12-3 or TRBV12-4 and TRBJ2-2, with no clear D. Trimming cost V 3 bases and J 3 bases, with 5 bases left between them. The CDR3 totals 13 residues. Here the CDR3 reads CASSFSHTGELFF. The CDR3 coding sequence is TGTGCCAGCAGTTTTAGTCACACCGGGGAGCTGTTTTTT.

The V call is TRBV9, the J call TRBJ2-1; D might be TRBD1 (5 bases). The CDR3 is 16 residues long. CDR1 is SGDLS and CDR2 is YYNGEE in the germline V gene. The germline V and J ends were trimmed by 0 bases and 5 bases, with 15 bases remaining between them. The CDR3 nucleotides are TGTGCCAGCAGCGTAGATTGGGCCAGGGCCCACAATGAGCAGTTCTTC. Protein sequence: CASSVDWARAHNEQFF.

CDR3 DNA: TGTGCCAGCAGCGTAGGACAAGGGGGCAGCGTCACTGAAGCTTTCTTT. Residues: CASSVGQGGSVTEAFF. The chain couples TRBV9 to TRBJ1-1, with 7 positions matching TRBD1. Germline CDR1 reads SGDLS; CDR2 reads YYNGEE. CDR3 size: 16 residues. The V gene end was trimmed by 0 bases and the J gene end by 4 bases; junction bases not matched to a gene: 9.

CDR3 nucleotides: TGTGCCAGTAGTATTTCTCTCGGGGCTTACGGCAATCAGCCCCAGCATTTT. Protein product: CASSISLGAYGNQPQHF. The chain combines TRBV19 with TRBJ1-5; D might be TRBD1 (5 bases). V gave up 3 bases and J gave up 2 bases, with 17 bases separating them. The CDR3 has 17 amino acids. The germline V gene has CDR1 LNHDA and CDR2 SQIVND (reference sequence).

CDR3 sequence reads: CASSLHGQILFF. CDR3 sequence (DNA): TGTGCCAGCAGCTTACACGGACAGATCCTGTTTTTT. J is TRBJ1-4 and V is TRBV7-9; TRBD1 might be the D (6 bases). V shed 2 bases and J shed 14 bases, with 12 bases lying between them. The CDR3 loop spans 12 amino acids. Germline values: CDR1 SEHNR, CDR2 FQNEAQ (reference sequence).